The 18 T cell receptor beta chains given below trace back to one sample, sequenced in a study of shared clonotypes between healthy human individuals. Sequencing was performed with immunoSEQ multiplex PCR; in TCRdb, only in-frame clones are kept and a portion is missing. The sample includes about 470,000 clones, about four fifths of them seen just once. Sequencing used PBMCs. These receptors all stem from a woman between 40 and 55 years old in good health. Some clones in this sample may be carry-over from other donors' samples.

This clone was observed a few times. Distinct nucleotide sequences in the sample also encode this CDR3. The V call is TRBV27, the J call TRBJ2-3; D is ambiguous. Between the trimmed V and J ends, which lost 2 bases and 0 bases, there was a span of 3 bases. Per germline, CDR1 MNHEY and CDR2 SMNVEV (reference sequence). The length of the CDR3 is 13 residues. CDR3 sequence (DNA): TGTGCCAGCAGTTTAAGTAGCACAGATACGCAGTATTTT. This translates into CASSLSSTDTQYF.

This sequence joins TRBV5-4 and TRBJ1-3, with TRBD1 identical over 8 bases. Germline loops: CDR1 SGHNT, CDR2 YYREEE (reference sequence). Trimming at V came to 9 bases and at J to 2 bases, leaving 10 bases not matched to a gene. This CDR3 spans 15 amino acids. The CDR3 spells CATQDRVGAGNTIYF. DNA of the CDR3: TGTGCCACCCAGGACAGGGTAGGGGCTGGAAACACCATATATTTT.

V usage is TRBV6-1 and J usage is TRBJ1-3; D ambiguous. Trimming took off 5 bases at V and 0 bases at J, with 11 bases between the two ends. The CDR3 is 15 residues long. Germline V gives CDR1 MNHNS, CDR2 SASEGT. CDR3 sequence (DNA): TGTGCCAGCAGTACTAAGCTGGACTCTGGAAACACCATATATTTT. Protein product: CASSTKLDSGNTIYF.

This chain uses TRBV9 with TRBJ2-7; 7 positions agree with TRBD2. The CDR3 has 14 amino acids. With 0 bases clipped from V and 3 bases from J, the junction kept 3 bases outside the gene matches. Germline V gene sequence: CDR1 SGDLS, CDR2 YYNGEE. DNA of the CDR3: TGTGCCAGCAGCGTAGGGCGGGGGAACTACGAGCAGTACTTC. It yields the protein CASSVGRGNYEQYF.

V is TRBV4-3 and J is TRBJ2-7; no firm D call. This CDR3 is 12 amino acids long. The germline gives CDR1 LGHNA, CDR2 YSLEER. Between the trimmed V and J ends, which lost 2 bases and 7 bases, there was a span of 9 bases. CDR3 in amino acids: CASSQWGLEQYF. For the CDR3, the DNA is TGCGCCAGCAGCCAATGGGGATTGGAGCAGTACTTC.

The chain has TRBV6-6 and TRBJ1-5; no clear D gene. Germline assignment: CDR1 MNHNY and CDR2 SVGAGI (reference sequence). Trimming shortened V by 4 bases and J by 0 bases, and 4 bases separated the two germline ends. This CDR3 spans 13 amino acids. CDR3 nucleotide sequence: TGTGCCAGCAGTTCGTATAGCAATCAGCCCCAGCATTTT. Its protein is CASSSYSNQPQHF.

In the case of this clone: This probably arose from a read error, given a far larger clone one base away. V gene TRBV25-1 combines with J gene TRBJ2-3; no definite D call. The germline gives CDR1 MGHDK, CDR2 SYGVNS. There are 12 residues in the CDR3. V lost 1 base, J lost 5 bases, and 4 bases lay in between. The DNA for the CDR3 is TGTGCCAGCAGTGAATGGGAAGATACGCAGTATTTT. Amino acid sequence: CASSEWEDTQYF.

The CDR3 DNA sequence: TGTGCCAGCGGGCAGACAGACGCGAACACCGGGGAGCTGTTTTTT. It codes for CASGQTDANTGELFF. The rearrangement links TRBV18 to TRBJ2-2, with a weak D call TRBD1 (5 bases). The CDR3 loop spans 15 amino acids. Germline V gene lookup returns CDR1 KGHSH and CDR2 LQKENI. The V end was cut by 8 bases, the J end by 0 bases, with 13 bases between.

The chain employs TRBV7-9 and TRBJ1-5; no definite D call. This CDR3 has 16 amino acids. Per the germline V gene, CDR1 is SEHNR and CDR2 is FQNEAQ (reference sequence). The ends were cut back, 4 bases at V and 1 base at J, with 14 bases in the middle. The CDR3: CASSSQEWVSNQPQHF. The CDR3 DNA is TGTGCCAGCAGCTCGCAGGAGTGGGTAAGCAATCAGCCCCAGCATTTT.

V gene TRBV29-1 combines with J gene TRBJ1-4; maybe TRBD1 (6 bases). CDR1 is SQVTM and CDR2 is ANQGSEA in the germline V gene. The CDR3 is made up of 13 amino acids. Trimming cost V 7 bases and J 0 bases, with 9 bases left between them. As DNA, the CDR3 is TGCAGCGCCTGGACAGCAACTAATGAAAAACTGTTTTTT. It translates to CSAWTATNEKLFF.

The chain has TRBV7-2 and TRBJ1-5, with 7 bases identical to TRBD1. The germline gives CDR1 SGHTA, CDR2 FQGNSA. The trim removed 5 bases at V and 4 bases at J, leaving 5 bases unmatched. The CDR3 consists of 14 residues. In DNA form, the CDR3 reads TGTGCCAGCAGCCCAGGGGGGGGTAATCAGCCCCAGCATTTT. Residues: CASSPGGGNQPQHF.

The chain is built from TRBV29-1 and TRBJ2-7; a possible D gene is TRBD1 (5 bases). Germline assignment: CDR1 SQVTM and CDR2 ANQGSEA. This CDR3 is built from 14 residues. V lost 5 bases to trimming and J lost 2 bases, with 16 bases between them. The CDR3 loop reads CSVLRSQGTYEQYF. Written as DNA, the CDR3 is TGCAGCGTTCTCAGATCGCAGGGAACCTACGAGCAGTACTTC.

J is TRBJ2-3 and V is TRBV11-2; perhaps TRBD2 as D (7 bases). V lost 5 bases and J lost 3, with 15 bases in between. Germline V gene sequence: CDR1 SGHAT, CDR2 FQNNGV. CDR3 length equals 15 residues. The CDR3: CASSQGRGGTDTQYF. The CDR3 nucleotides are TGTGCCAGCAGCCAGGGCAGGGGAGGGACAGATACGCAGTATTTT.

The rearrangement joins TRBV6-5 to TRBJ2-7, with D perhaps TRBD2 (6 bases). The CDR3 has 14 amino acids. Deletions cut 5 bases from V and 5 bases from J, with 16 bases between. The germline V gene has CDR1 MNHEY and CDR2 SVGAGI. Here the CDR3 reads CASSPVRGKHEQYF. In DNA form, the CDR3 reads TGTGCCAGCAGTCCCGTCCGCGGGAAACACGAGCAGTACTTC.

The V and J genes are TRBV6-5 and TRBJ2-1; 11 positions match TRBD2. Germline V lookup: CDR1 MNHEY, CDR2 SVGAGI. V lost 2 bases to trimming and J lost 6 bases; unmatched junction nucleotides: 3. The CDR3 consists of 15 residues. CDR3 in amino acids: CASSYGTSGFNEQFF. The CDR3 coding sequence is TGTGCCAGCAGTTACGGGACTAGCGGCTTCAATGAGCAGTTCTTC.

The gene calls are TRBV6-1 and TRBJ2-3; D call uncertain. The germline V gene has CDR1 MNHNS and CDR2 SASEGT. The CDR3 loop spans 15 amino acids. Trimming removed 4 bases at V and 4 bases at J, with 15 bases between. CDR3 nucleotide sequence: TGTGCCAGCAGTGCACGTTCAGATTCAGCAGATACGCAGTATTTT. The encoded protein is CASSARSDSADTQYF.

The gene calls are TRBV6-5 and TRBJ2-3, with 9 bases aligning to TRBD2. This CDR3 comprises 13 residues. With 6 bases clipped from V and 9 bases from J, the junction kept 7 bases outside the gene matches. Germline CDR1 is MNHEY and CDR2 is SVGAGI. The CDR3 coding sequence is TGTGCCAGCAGCCAAACTAGCGGGTTCACGCAGTATTTT. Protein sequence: CASSQTSGFTQYF.

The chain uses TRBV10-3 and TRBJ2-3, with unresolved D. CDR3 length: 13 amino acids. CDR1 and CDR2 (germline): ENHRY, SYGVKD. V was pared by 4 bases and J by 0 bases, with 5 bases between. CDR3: CAISGDSTDTQYF. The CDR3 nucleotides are TGTGCCATCAGTGGTGACAGCACAGATACGCAGTATTTT.